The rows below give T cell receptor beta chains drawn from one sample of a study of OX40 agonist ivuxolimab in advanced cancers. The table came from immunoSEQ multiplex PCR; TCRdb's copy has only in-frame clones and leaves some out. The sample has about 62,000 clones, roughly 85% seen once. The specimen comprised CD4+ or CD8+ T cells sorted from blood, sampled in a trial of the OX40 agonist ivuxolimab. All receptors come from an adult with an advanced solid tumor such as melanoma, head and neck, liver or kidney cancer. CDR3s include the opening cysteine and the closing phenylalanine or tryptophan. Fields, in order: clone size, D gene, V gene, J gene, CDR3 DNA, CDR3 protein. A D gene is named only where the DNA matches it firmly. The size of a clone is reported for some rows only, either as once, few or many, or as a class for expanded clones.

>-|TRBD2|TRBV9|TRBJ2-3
TGTGCCAGCAGCGTCGGACCCTTTGGCGGGACTAGCGGGACAGGTACGGATACGCAGTATTTT
CASSVGPFGGTSGTGTDTQYF
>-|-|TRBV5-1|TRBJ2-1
TGCGCCAGCAGCTTGGCACGGTGGGGAGACGAGCAGTTCTTC
CASSLARWGDEQFF
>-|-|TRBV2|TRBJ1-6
TGTGCCAGCTTGGAACAGATTTTTAATTCACCCCTCCACTTT
CASLEQIFNSPLHF
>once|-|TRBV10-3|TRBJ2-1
TGTGCCATCAGGGGCGACAGTGCCGCCGATGAGCAGTTCTTC
CAIRGDSAADEQFF
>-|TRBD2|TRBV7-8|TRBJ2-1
TGTGCCAGCAGCTACGGGACTAGCCCCCAGTATGAGCAGTTCTTC
CASSYGTSPQYEQFF
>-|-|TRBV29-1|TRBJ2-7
TGCAGCGCCCGGAGGGGGAGCTACGAGCAGTACTTC
CSARRGSYEQYF
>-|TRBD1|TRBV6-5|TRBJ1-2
TGTGCCAGCAGAACAGGGGCTAACTATGGCTACACCTTC
CASRTGANYGYTF
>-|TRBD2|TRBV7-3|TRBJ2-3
TGTGCCAGCAGCCAAGGACTAGCGGGGAGTGGGACAGATACGCAGTATTTT
CASSQGLAGSGTDTQYF
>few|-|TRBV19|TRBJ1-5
TGTGCCAGTAGTCACGGATTCACTAGCAATCAGCCCCAGCATTTT
CASSHGFTSNQPQHF
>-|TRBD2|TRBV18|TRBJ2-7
TGTGCCAGCTCTCCCAGTTTACTAGCGTCCTACGAGCAGTACTTC
CASSPSLLASYEQYF
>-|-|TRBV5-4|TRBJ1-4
TGTGCCAGCAGCTTGGGCAGGGGCAATAATGAAAAACTGTTTTTT
CASSLGRGNNEKLFF
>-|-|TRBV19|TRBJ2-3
TGTGCCAGTAGTCAGGGCTTCACAGATACGCAGTATTTT
CASSQGFTDTQYF
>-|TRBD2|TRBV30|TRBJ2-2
TGTGCCTGGGATCCGGGACTAGCGGGGAGCGGGGAGCTGTTTTTT
CAWDPGLAGSGELFF
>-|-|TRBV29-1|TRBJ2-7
TGCAGCGCCCTGGCTAGCCTATCAACCTACGAGCAGTACTTC
CSALASLSTYEQYF
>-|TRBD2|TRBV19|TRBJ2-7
TGTGCCAGTAGTCCCCAGCGGGATGGGGACTACGAGCAGTACTTC
CASSPQRDGDYEQYF
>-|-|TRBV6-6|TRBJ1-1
TGTGCCAGCATTTTGTCCATGAACACTGAAGCTTTCTTT
CASILSMNTEAFF
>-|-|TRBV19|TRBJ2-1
TGTGCCAGTACCGACAGGTTTGCGCAGTTCTTC
CASTDRFAQFF
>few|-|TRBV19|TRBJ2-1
TGTGCCAGTAGTAGTCTAGCGCGACACAATGAGCAGTTCTTC
CASSSLARHNEQFF
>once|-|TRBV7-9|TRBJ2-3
TGTGCCGCGGCGGGGACCACAGATACGCAGTATTTT
CAAAGTTDTQYF
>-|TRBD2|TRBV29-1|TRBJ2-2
TGCAGCGTTGAAGATGGGACTAGCGGGTCCGGGGAGCTGTTTTTT
CSVEDGTSGSGELFF
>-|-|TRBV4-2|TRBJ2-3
TGTGCCAGCAGCCAACAGACAGGCGCCCCGGTCGATACGCAGTATTTT
CASSQQTGAPVDTQYF
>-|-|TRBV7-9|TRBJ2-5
TGTGCCAGCAGCTTACTCCCGGACAGCAAGACCCAGTACTTC
CASSLLPDSKTQYF
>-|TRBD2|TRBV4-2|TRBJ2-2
TGTGCCAGCAGCCAAGGAAAACTAGCGGGGGGGGCCGGGGAGCTGTTTTTT
CASSQGKLAGGAGELFF